These 23 T cell receptor beta chains came from one sample sequenced in a study of T cell responses to AZD1222 COVID-19 vaccine. Clones were sequenced by immunoSEQ multiplex PCR, and TCRdb holds only the in-frame ones, with some missing. The sample has about 140,000 clones, 70% to 90% seen once; the top ten hold roughly 3.8%. The starting material was peripheral blood, obtained on day 0 of AZD1222 vaccination. The source is an adult in good health.

This chain uses TRBV5-6 with TRBJ2-1, with TRBD2 identical over 9 bases. The CDR3 is 15 residues long. The ends lost 0 bases at V and 6 bases at J; junction bases unmatched: 4. Germline assignment: CDR1 SGHDT and CDR2 YYEEEE. CDR3 sequence (DNA): TGTGCCAGCAGCTTGGGGGGCGGGAGGGCCAATGAGCAGTTCTTC. It specifies CASSLGGGRANEQFF. The full variable domain, completed using reference TRBV5-6 and TRBJ2-1, is DAGVTQSPTHLIKTRGQQVTLRCSPKSGHDTVSWYQQALGQGPQFIFQYYEEEERQRGNFPDRFSGHQFPNYSSELNVNALLLGDSALYLCASSLGGGRANEQFFGPGTRLTVL.

This chain joins TRBV5-1 and TRBJ1-1; D remains unclear. The length of the CDR3 is 13 residues. The germline V gene has CDR1 SGHRS and CDR2 YFSETQ. V was cut by 5 bases and J by 0 bases, with 8 bases left in between. CDR3 sequence (DNA): TGCGCCAGCAGTCGGCAGCTGAACACTGAAGCTTTCTTT. Its translation is CASSRQLNTEAFF. The full variable domain, rest sourced from reference TRBV5-1 and TRBJ1-1, is KAGVTQTPRYLIKTRGQQVTLSCSPISGHRSVSWYQQTPGQGLQFLFEYFSETQRNKGNFPGRFSGRQFSNSRSEMNVSTLELGDSALYLCASSRQLNTEAFFGQGTRLTVV.

The chain carries TRBV7-9 and TRBJ1-1, with a tentative D call TRBD1 (6 bases). The germline gives CDR1 SEHNR, CDR2 FQNEAQ (reference sequence). Trimming removed 8 bases from V and 5 bases from J, with 9 bases in between. The CDR3 has 11 residues. CDR3 sequence reads: CASLTGTEAFF. The CDR3 region has the DNA TGTGCCAGCCTTACAGGGACTGAAGCTTTCTTT.

This clone was seen once. V and J are TRBV28 and TRBJ1-3; D uncertain. V was cut by 7 bases and J by 7 bases, with 23 bases left in between. Germline lookup yields CDR1 MDHEN and CDR2 SYDVKM. This CDR3 region has 16 residues. As DNA, the CDR3 is TGTGCCAGCAACACTCGGAGCCCTACGCTCAAGAACACCATATATTTT. Its translation is CASNTRSPTLKNTIYF.

V gene TRBV27 combines with J gene TRBJ1-2; D not resolved. Trimming took off 8 bases at V and 7 bases at J, with 23 bases between the two ends. CDR1 and CDR2 from the germline V gene are MNHEY and SMNVEV (reference sequence). This CDR3 is 15 amino acids long. The CDR3 here is CASGAEAGKSFGYTF. CDR3 coding DNA: TGTGCCAGCGGCGCCGAGGCGGGGAAGAGTTTTGGCTACACCTTC.

The chain is built from TRBV27 and TRBJ1-5; no reliable D call. CDR3 length: 14 amino acids. The germline CDR1 and CDR2 sequences are MNHEY and SMNVEV (reference sequence). With 5 bases removed from V and 2 bases from J, the gap between germline ends came to 10 bases. The CDR3 is CASSPRVGNQPQHF. CDR3 nucleotide sequence: TGTGCCAGCAGTCCGCGGGTCGGCAATCAGCCCCAGCATTTT.

The chain recombines TRBV2 with TRBJ1-4; perhaps TRBD1 as D (6 bases). Trimming stripped 6 bases from V and 3 bases from J, with 11 bases between. CDR1 is SNHLY, CDR2 FYNNEI, per germline. The CDR3 length is 14 residues. In DNA, the CDR3 is TGTGCCAGCAGGGTGTGGACAGCTAATGAAAAACTGTTTTTT. Its protein is CASRVWTANEKLFF.

The genes are TRBV7-9 and TRBJ1-1; D perhaps matches TRBD1 (6 bases). The CDR3 totals 15 residues. Germline assignment: CDR1 SEHNR and CDR2 FQNEAQ (reference sequence). Trimming took 6 bases from V and 1 from J, leaving 15 bases between them. As DNA, the CDR3 is TGTGCCAGCAGTATGGAGGGACACAGGAACACTGAAGCTTTCTTT. Residues: CASSMEGHRNTEAFF.

The chain recombines TRBV12-3 or TRBV12-4 with TRBJ2-4; D is uncertain. The CDR3 spans 13 residues. Trimming took off 3 bases at V and 0 bases at J, with 3 bases between the two ends. The chain's CDR3 is CASSLVAKNIQYF. The CDR3 coding sequence is TGTGCCAGCAGTTTGGTAGCCAAAAACATTCAGTACTTC.

In nucleotides, the CDR3 is TGCGCCAGCAGCCAGGGACTAGCGGGACTTGAGCAGTTCTTC. This gives the protein CASSQGLAGLEQFF. The chain employs TRBV4-3 and TRBJ2-1; 13 bases fit TRBD2. This CDR3 comprises 14 residues. CDR1 is LGHNA and CDR2 is YSLEER in the germline V gene. The V and J ends lost 3 bases and 9 bases, in that order; junction bases with no gene match: 2.

V gene TRBV4-3 combines with J gene TRBJ1-2; 11 bases match TRBD1. The ends lost 0 bases at V and 7 bases at J; junction bases unmatched: 4. There are 15 residues in the CDR3. The germline V gene encodes CDR1 LGHNA and CDR2 YSLEER. CDR3 amino acids: CASSQDGQGAGGYTF. The CDR3 DNA sequence: TGCGCCAGCAGCCAAGACGGACAGGGGGCGGGTGGCTACACCTTC.

The V and J genes are TRBV30 and TRBJ1-5; no clear D. The CDR3 extends over 14 amino acids. V dropped 3 bases and J dropped 6 bases, with 15 bases sitting between them. CDR1 is GTSNPN, CDR2 SVGIG, per germline (reference sequence). The CDR3 bases are TGTGCCTGGAGCCCCAACACCCTGGTTCAGCCCCAGCATTTT. It specifies CAWSPNTLVQPQHF.

In its sample, this clone was seen once. The V and J genes are TRBV9 and TRBJ1-1; D is perhaps TRBD1 (5 bases). This CDR3 has 13 amino acids. V lost 6 bases to trimming and J lost 1 base, with 10 bases between them. From germline, CDR1 is SGDLS and CDR2 YYNGEE. The CDR3 nucleotides read TGTGCCAGCAACCCCGGGGGGAACACTGAAGCTTTCTTT. Protein: CASNPGGNTEAFF.

This clone appeared a few times. The V call is TRBV9, the J call TRBJ2-1, with D tentatively TRBD2 (6 bases). The CDR3 runs to 15 residues. CDR1 and CDR2 from the germline V gene are SGDLS and YYNGEE. The V gene lost 6 bases and the J gene lost 5 bases, with 18 bases spanning the gap. The DNA for the CDR3 is TGTGCCAGCACCGCCCCCGGGACTGGAGACAATGAGCAGTTCTTC. It is translated as CASTAPGTGDNEQFF.

Only one count was recorded for this clone. The rearrangement links TRBV14 to TRBJ2-7, with D maybe TRBD1 (6 bases). The CDR3 sequence is 15 residues long. Germline CDR1 is SGHDN and CDR2 is FVKESK. Trimming removed 1 base from V and 5 bases from J, with 15 bases in between. The CDR3 bases are TGTGCCAGCAGCCAAGGATCTGGCAGGGGAGACGAGCAGTACTTC. Amino acid sequence: CASSQGSGRGDEQYF.

The chain recombines TRBV2 with TRBJ2-5, with a weak D call TRBD2 (5 bases). V was shortened by 2 bases and J by 1 base, with 8 bases between the two germline ends. Germline CDR1 and CDR2: SNHLY and FYNNEI. The CDR3 has 14 residues. The CDR3 here is CASSELTIQETQYF. The CDR3 region has the DNA TGTGCCAGCAGTGAATTGACTATCCAAGAGACCCAGTACTTC.

The gene calls are TRBV9 and TRBJ1-6; 7 nucleotides line up with TRBD1. Germline-derived CDR1 and CDR2 are SGDLS and YYNGEE. CDR3 size: 16 residues. The ends lost 3 bases at V and 7 bases at J; junction bases unmatched: 10. As DNA, the CDR3 is TGTGCCAGCAGCGGAGGGGGCCGGGAGTACAATTCACCCCTCCACTTT. Translating gives CASSGGGREYNSPLHF.

This sequence joins TRBV28 and TRBJ1-3; D not resolved. Germline V lookup: CDR1 MDHEN, CDR2 SYDVKM. Trimming cost V 5 bases and J 2 bases, with 7 bases left between them. This CDR3 region has 13 residues. CDR3 nucleotide sequence: TGTGCCAGCAGTCGAGTGGCTGGAAACACCATATATTTT. It encodes CASSRVAGNTIYF.

This clone is a singleton in its sample. This chain joins TRBV4-2 and TRBJ1-3; no clear D gene. This CDR3 is 15 amino acids long. Trimming removed 0 bases at V and 2 bases at J, with 8 bases between. Per germline, CDR1 LGHNA and CDR2 YNFKEQ. In DNA form, the CDR3 reads TGTGCCAGCAGCCAAGATCGCGGGGCTGGAAACACCATATATTTT. It encodes CASSQDRGAGNTIYF.

The gene calls are TRBV19 and TRBJ1-1; D may be TRBD1 (5 bases). Deletions cut 4 bases from V and 0 bases from J, with 24 bases between. This CDR3 is built from 19 residues. From germline, CDR1 is LNHDA and CDR2 SQIVND (reference sequence). The CDR3, as DNA: TGTGCCAGTAGTACAGACGTAGTGGGGACCCTCACTATGAACACTGAAGCTTTCTTT. Residues: CASSTDVVGTLTMNTEAFF.

The V call is TRBV5-4, the J call TRBJ1-4, with 7 bases lining up with TRBD1. The CDR3 runs 14 residues. V dropped 3 bases and J dropped 7; count of bases not matched to a gene: 6. Germline lookup yields CDR1 SGHNT and CDR2 YYREEE (reference sequence). The CDR3 DNA reads TGTGCCAGCAGCTCACAGGGGACCCTTGAAAAACTGTTTTTT. Amino acid sequence: CASSSQGTLEKLFF. The full variable domain, in which reference TRBV5-4 and TRBJ1-4 provide the parts outside the CDR3, is ETGVTQSPTHLIKTRGQQVTLRCSSQSGHNTVSWYQQALGQGPQFIFQYYREEENGRGNFPPRFSGLQFPNYSSELNVNALELDDSALYLCASSSQGTLEKLFFGSGTQLSVL.

V gene TRBV4-3 combines with J gene TRBJ2-2; D might be TRBD1 (6 bases). Germline CDR1 reads LGHNA; CDR2 reads YSLEER. The V end was cut by 0 bases, the J end by 0 bases, with 14 bases between. CDR3 length: 18 residues. The CDR3 spells CASSQDRFRTANTGELFF. The CDR3, as DNA: TGCGCCAGCAGCCAAGATCGCTTTAGGACAGCGAACACCGGGGAGCTGTTTTTT.

This sequence joins TRBV7-3 and TRBJ1-1; the match to TRBD1 covers 9 bases. CDR1 is SGHTA, CDR2 FQGTGA, per germline. This CDR3 is 16 amino acids long. The junction had 13 bases not matched to a gene; V was cut back by 6 bases and J by 5 bases. CDR3 in DNA: TGTGCCAGCAGAATCTCGGTGGACAGGGGCGGTACTGAAGCTTTCTTT. This translates into CASRISVDRGGTEAFF.